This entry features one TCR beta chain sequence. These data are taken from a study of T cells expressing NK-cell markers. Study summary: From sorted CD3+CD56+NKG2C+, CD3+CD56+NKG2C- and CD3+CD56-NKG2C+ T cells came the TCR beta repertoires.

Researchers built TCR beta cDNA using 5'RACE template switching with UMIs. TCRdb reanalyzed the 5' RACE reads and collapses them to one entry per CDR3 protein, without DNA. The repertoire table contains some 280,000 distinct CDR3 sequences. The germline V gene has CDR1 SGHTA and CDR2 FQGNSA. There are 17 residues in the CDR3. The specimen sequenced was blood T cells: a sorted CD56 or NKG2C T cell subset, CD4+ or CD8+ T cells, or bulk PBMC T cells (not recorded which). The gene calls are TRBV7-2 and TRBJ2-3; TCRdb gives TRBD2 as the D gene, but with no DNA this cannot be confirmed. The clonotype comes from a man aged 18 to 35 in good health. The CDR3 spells CASREKLLAGGSDTQYF.